This paragraph reports one TCR beta chain. Its antigen is still unknown. The repertoire was sequenced with immunoSEQ multiplex PCR; TCRdb's copy has only in-frame clones and lacks some. The table shows fewer than 25,000 clones, with roughly 84% occurring only once. The sample originates from a study of lymphopenia after photon versus proton radiotherapy. Study-wide points: After the lymphocyte nadir, photon-treated repertoires showed oligoclonal expansion, especially of CD8+ Temra cells. Survival link was tested only in deceased patients; proton benefit remains a possibility. Larger post-nadir TCR diversity loss correlated inversely with survival in deceased patients.

Germline assignment: CDR1 SGHVS and CDR2 FQNEAQ. This CDR3 is built from 15 residues. V was clipped by 2 bases and J by 0 bases, with 11 bases between them. The chain combines TRBV7-8 with TRBJ2-7; possibly TRBD1 for D (6 bases). This TCR was recovered from a middle-aged man with gastric cancer. The material was peripheral blood, obtained from a patient treated with photon-based radiotherapy. The CDR3 region has the DNA TGTGCCAGCAGCTTATTGGGGGCCAGCTCCTACGAGCAGTACTTC. Translated: CASSLLGASSYEQYF.